One and the same sample provided the 21 T cell receptor beta chains below, sequenced in a study of T cells after yellow fever vaccination. MiXCR, applied by TCRdb to the 5' RACE reads, yields one record per CDR3 protein. The repertoire holds more than 300,000 distinct CDR3 sequences, with roughly a tenth as singletons. Sequences were derived from CD4+ T cells sorted from PBMCs, sampled 45 days after the yellow fever booster vaccination. The receptors were sampled from a man between 18 and 35 years old who received the YFV17D yellow fever vaccine.

In its sample, this clonotype was seen many times. V is TRBV19 and J is TRBJ2-5; D ambiguous. Between the trimmed V and J ends, which lost 3 bases and 1 base, there was a span of 9 bases. Per the germline V gene, CDR1 is LNHDA and CDR2 is SQIVND (reference sequence). This CDR3 is 14 amino acids long. For the CDR3, the DNA is TGTGCCAGTAGTATGACGGTTATCCAAGAGACCCAGTACTTC. Translation: CASSMTVIQETQYF.

The chain recombines TRBV5-1 with TRBJ2-1; TRBD2 matches 14 bases. This CDR3 spans 20 amino acids. From germline, CDR1 is SGHRS and CDR2 YFSETQ. The J segment lost 0 bases and the V segment lost 4 bases, leaving 12 bases of the junction unmatched. The CDR3 DNA is TGCGCCAGCAGCGCCGCCGGGACTAGCGGGGGCGCGAGCTCCTACAATGAGCAGTTCTTC. This translates into CASSAAGTSGGASSYNEQFF.

This chain joins TRBV5-1 and TRBJ1-6; D unclear. V shed 4 bases and J shed 7 bases, with 9 bases lying between them. Germline loops: CDR1 SGHRS, CDR2 YFSETQ. The CDR3 runs 13 residues. CDR3 residues: CASSPELNSPLHF. CDR3 bases: TGCGCCAGCAGCCCCGAACTAAATTCACCCCTCCACTTT.

The table lists this clonotype with a few counts. The V call is TRBV11-2, the J call TRBJ1-2, with D unresolved. Germline V gene data show CDR1 as SGHAT and CDR2 as FQNNGV. The CDR3 contains 12 residues. The ends were cut back, 8 bases at V and 0 bases at J, with 7 bases in the middle. The CDR3 is CASSVTNYGYTF. As DNA, the CDR3 is TGTGCCAGCTCCGTCACTAACTATGGCTACACCTTC.

V gene TRBV5-1 combines with J gene TRBJ2-6; D unresolved. The germline V gene encodes CDR1 SGHRS and CDR2 YFSETQ. There are 14 residues in the CDR3. V lost 9 bases to trimming and J lost 0 bases, with 10 bases between them. The CDR3 DNA reads TGCGCCACCAACGAATTCTCTGGGGCCAACGTCCTGACTTTC. Its protein is CATNEFSGANVLTF. The full variable domain, its missing parts supplied by reference TRBV5-1 and TRBJ2-6, is KAGVTQTPRYLIKTRGQQVTLSCSPISGHRSVSWYQQTPGQGLQFLFEYFSETQRNKGNFPGRFSGRQFSNSRSEMNVSTLELGDSALYLCATNEFSGANVLTFGAGSRLTVL.

There are a few counts of this clonotype. The J gene is TRBJ1-5, the V gene TRBV20-1; D is undetermined. This CDR3 spans 14 amino acids. Germline V CDR1 and CDR2: DFQATT, SNEGSKA (reference sequence). Trimming removed 3 bases from V and 2 bases from J, with 11 bases in between. The CDR3, as DNA: TGCAGTGCTAGTGAAGGGAGCGGCAATCAGCCCCAGCATTTT. Translating it yields CSASEGSGNQPQHF.

In this sample, this clonotype turned up a few times. One end of the junction varies from germline; a read error may be responsible. The chain carries TRBV7-2 and TRBJ2-5; a weak D match, TRBD2 (6 bases). The CDR3 runs to 14 residues. Germline CDR1 and CDR2: SGHTA and FQGNSA. The CDR3 spells CASSLVIARETLYF. The DNA for the CDR3 is TGTGCCAGCAGCTTAGTGATTGCCCGGGAGACCCTGTACTTC.

This clonotype has at least ten counts. The chain carries TRBV7-2 and TRBJ2-1; D might be TRBD1 (7 bases). Germline lookup yields CDR1 SGHTA and CDR2 FQGNSA. The CDR3 is 13 residues long. V dropped 4 bases and J dropped 10 bases, with 14 bases sitting between them. The CDR3 loop is CASSYQGGDEQFF. CDR3 DNA sequence: TGTGCCAGCAGCTACCAGGGGGGAGACGAGCAGTTCTTC.

The chain employs TRBV2 and TRBJ2-2; D is perhaps TRBD2 (6 bases). This CDR3 comprises 16 residues. Germline-derived CDR1 and CDR2 are SNHLY and FYNNEI. V lost 2 bases and J lost 1, with 11 bases in between. CDR3 loop: CASSERAGWNTGELFF. CDR3 sequence (DNA): TGTGCCAGCAGTGAAAGGGCGGGGTGGAACACCGGGGAGCTGTTTTTT.

The V and J genes are TRBV18 and TRBJ2-2; 11 nucleotides line up with TRBD2. There are 16 residues in the CDR3. After removal of 3 bases from V and 2 bases from J, the junction contained 2 bases not matched to a gene. Germline V gene sequence: CDR1 KGHSH, CDR2 LQKENI. CDR3 loop: CASSPTSGGNTGELFF. The CDR3 nucleotides are TGTGCCAGCTCACCTACTAGCGGGGGAAACACCGGGGAGCTGTTTTTT.

This chain joins TRBV12-3 or TRBV12-4 and TRBJ2-7; 12 bases line up with TRBD2. The CDR3 is made up of 14 amino acids. V dropped 6 bases and J dropped 4; count of bases not matched to a gene: 4. The CDR3 loop is CASSTSGGMYEQYF. In DNA, the CDR3 is TGTGCCAGCAGCACTAGCGGGGGGATGTACGAGCAGTACTTC.

This clonotype was observed a handful of times. CDR3 nucleotide sequence: TGTGCCAGCAGGGGGGGCCTCCTCTACGAGCAGTACTTC. Amino acids: CASRGGLLYEQYF. The rearrangement uses TRBV12-3 or TRBV12-4 and TRBJ2-7; D is tentatively TRBD1 or TRBD2 (6 bases each). The CDR3 totals 13 residues. V was shortened by 6 bases and J by 3 bases, with 12 bases between the two germline ends.

The V call is TRBV6-6, the J call TRBJ2-5; D is ambiguous. The CDR3 length is 15 residues. Trimming took 4 bases from V and 2 from J, leaving 14 bases between them. Germline assignment: CDR1 MNHNY and CDR2 SVGAGI (reference sequence). The CDR3 sequence is CASSSHTAGQETQYF. The CDR3 region has the DNA TGTGCCAGCAGTTCGCATACTGCCGGTCAAGAGACCCAGTACTTC.

The chain links TRBV10-3 to TRBJ1-6, with D tentatively TRBD1 (5 bases). V shed 2 bases and J shed 3 bases, with 14 bases lying between them. The length of the CDR3 is 17 residues. Germline values: CDR1 ENHRY, CDR2 SYGVKD. CDR3: CAISEQQGFLYNSPLHF. DNA of the CDR3: TGTGCCATCAGTGAGCAGCAGGGCTTCCTCTATAATTCACCCCTCCACTTT.

The chain recombines TRBV18 with TRBJ1-3, with D possibly matching TRBD1 (5 bases). The CDR3 has 15 amino acids. Germline loops: CDR1 KGHSH, CDR2 LQKENI. Trimming cost V 6 bases and J 2 bases, with 14 bases left between them. The CDR3 spells CASSRTRDPGNTIYF. The CDR3 region has the DNA TGTGCCAGCTCCAGGACCCGGGACCCTGGAAACACCATATATTTT.

The gene calls are TRBV27 and TRBJ2-1; 11 bases map to TRBD2. The germline CDR1 and CDR2 sequences are MNHEY and SMNVEV (reference sequence). After removal of 6 bases from V and 7 bases from J, the junction contained 8 bases not matched to a gene. The CDR3 covers 15 residues. Here the CDR3 reads CASSGIAGGLNEQFF. The DNA of the CDR3 is TGTGCCAGCAGCGGCATAGCGGGGGGGCTTAATGAGCAGTTCTTC.

V gene TRBV20-1 combines with J gene TRBJ2-1; 10 bases align to TRBD2. The J segment lost 9 bases and the V segment lost 6 bases, leaving 11 bases of the junction unmatched. Germline-derived CDR1 and CDR2 are DFQATT and SNEGSKA (reference sequence). The CDR3 has 14 residues. The CDR3 loop reads CSASPQRGGLEQFF. The CDR3 DNA is TGCAGTGCAAGCCCCCAGCGGGGGGGCCTTGAGCAGTTCTTC.

This clonotype was observed a few times. The genes are TRBV29-1 and TRBJ2-7; 10 nucleotides align to TRBD1. The CDR3 loop spans 11 amino acids. J lost 6 bases, V lost 4 bases, and 0 bases had no gene match. Germline loops: CDR1 SQVTM, CDR2 ANQGSEA. In DNA, the CDR3 is TGCAGCGTTGGGACAGGGGGCGAGCAGTACGTC. Translated: CSVGTGGEQYV.

The gene calls are TRBV4-3 and TRBJ1-6; the match to TRBD1 covers 7 bases. Germline loops: CDR1 LGHNA, CDR2 YSLEER. Unmatched junction bases numbered 9, after V lost 1 base and J lost 3 bases. This CDR3 is built from 18 residues. CDR3 sequence reads: CASSQAGDSVLYNSPLHF. CDR3 bases: TGCGCCAGCAGCCAAGCCGGGGACAGTGTCCTCTATAATTCACCCCTCCACTTT.

This clonotype was seen only a few times. The chain has TRBV7-6 and TRBJ2-2, with D maybe TRBD2 (6 bases). Trimming shortened V by 3 bases and J by 4 bases, and 12 bases separated the two germline ends. This CDR3 spans 15 amino acids. CDR1 is SGHVS, CDR2 FNYEAQ, per germline. CDR3 amino acids: CASSLPWGGTGELFF. The DNA for the CDR3 is TGTGCCAGCAGCTTGCCGTGGGGAGGCACCGGGGAGCTGTTTTTT.

The V and J genes are TRBV30 and TRBJ1-1, with D unresolved. V shed 1 base and J shed 5 bases, with 5 bases lying between them. The CDR3 sequence is 11 residues long. CDR1 GTSNPN and CDR2 SVGIG come from the germline V gene (reference sequence). DNA for the CDR3: TGTGCCTGGAGTGATTTTACTGAAGCTTTCTTT. It translates to CAWSDFTEAFF.